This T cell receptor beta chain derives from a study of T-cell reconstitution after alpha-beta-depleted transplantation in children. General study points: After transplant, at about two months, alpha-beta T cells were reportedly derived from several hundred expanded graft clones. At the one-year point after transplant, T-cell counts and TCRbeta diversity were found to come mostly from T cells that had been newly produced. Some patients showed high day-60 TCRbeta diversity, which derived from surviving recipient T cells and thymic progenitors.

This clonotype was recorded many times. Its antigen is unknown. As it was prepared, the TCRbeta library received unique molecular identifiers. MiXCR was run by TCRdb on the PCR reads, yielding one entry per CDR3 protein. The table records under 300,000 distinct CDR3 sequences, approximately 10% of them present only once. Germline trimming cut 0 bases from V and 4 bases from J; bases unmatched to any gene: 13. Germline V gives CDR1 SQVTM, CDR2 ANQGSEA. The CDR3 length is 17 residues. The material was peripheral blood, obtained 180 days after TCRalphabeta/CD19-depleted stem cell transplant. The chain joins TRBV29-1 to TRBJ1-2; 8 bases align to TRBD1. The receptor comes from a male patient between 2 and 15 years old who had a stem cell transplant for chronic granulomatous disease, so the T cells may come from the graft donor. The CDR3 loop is CSVEDGVQGARPYGYTF. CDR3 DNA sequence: TGCAGCGTTGAAGATGGGGTCCAGGGGGCGCGTCCCTATGGCTACACCTTC.